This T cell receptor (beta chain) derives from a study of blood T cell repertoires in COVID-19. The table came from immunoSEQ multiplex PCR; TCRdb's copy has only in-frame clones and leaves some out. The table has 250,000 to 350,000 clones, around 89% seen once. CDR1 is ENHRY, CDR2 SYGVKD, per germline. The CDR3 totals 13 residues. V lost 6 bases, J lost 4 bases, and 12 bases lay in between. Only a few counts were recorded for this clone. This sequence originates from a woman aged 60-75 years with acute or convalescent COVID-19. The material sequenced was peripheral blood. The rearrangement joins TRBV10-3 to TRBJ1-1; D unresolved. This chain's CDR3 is CAIRLGEGTEAFF. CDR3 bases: TGTGCCATCAGACTGGGCGAAGGCACTGAAGCTTTCTTT.